This entry features one T cell receptor beta chain sequence. These data are taken from a study of blood T cell repertoires in COVID-19. The germline gives CDR1 KGHSH, CDR2 LQKENI. The CDR3 covers 13 residues. With 8 bases removed from V and 4 bases from J, the gap between germline ends came to 11 bases. Per the original data handling: Amplification of reference gene primers was used by the study to estimate nucleated cell counts. Profiled with immunoSEQ multiplex PCR; TCRdb holds only in-frame clones, not every one. The DNA was the basis for D and trimming; V, J and clone size are from that table. The table includes 170,000 or so clones, around nine tenths detected once.

The TCR was taken from a man aged 45-65 years with acute or convalescent COVID-19. This chain uses TRBV18 with TRBJ1-4; weak D call: TRBD1 (6 bases). The sample was peripheral blood. The CDR3 sequence is CASQTGNNEKLFF. The CDR3 bases are TGTGCCAGCCAGACAGGAAATAATGAAAAACTGTTTTTT.